This T cell receptor (beta chain) was recorded in a study of T cell responses to AZD1222 COVID-19 vaccine. Clones were sequenced by immunoSEQ multiplex PCR, and TCRdb holds only the in-frame ones, with some missing. The sample contains more than 120,000 clones, about nine tenths of which appear only once. V was trimmed by 0 bases and J by 8 bases, leaving 10 bases between them. Germline assignment: CDR1 MNHEY and CDR2 SVGAGI. The CDR3 has 13 residues. Broader study findings: Vaccination with two AZD1222 doses was followed by a rise in Spike-specific TCR breadth and depth.

On this clone itself: Its antigen is unknown.

The V and J genes are TRBV6-5 and TRBJ1-1, with no clear D. The sequence came from an adult who received the AZD1222 COVID-19 vaccine. Source: peripheral blood, taken 28 days after the second AZD1222 dose. The CDR3 here is CASSYSDPREAFF. CDR3 DNA sequence: TGTGCCAGCAGTTACTCGGACCCCCGGGAAGCTTTCTTT.